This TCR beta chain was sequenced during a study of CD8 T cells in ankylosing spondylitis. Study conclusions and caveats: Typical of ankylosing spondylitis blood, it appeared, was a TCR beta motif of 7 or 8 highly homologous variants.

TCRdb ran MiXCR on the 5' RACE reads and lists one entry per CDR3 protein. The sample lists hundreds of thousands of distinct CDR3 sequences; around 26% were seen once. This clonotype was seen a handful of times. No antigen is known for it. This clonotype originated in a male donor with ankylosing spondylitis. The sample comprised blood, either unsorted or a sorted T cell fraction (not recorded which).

The CDR3 bases are TGTGCCAGCAGCCAAGAGAGCCTCACAGATACGCAGTATTTT. This translates into CASSQESLTDTQYF. The chain employs TRBV4-2 and TRBJ2-3; D is unclear. V lost 0 bases and J lost 2, with 6 bases in between. There are 14 residues in the CDR3. The V gene's germline CDR1 is LGHNA and CDR2 YNFKEQ.